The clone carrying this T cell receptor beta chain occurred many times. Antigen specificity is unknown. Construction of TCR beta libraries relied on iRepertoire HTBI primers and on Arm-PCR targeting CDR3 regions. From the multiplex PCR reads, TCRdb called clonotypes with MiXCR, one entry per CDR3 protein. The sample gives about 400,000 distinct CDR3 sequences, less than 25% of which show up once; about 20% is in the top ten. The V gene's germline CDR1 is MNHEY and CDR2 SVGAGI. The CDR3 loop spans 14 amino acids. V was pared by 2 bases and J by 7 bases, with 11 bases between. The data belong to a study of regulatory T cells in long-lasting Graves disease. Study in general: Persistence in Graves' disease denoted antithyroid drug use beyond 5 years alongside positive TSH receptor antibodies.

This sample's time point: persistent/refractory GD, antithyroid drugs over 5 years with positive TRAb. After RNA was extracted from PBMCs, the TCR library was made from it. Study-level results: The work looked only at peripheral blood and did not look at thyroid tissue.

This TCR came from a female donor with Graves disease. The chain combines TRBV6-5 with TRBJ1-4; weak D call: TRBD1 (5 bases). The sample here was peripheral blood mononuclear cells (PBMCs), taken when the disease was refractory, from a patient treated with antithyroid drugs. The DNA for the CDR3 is TGTGCCAGCAGTTACAGGGCAGGGAGTGAAAAACTGTTTTTT. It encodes CASSYRAGSEKLFF.